This T cell receptor beta chain comes out of a study of blood T cells in healthy people across ages. Trimming stripped 2 bases from V and 6 bases from J, with 14 bases between. The germline gives CDR1 MDHEN, CDR2 SYDVKM. The CDR3 consists of 15 residues. The use of a sample-barcoded 5' primer and a J-beta primer mix characterized a second PCR of roughly 6 to 11 cycles. TCRdb ran MiXCR on the 5' RACE reads and lists one entry per CDR3 protein. The sample includes 710,000 or so distinct CDR3 sequences, roughly 32% of them seen just once. What was sequenced was blood. The clonotype comes from a woman aged 80 or over in good health. The chain is built from TRBV28 and TRBJ1-5; tentatively, D is TRBD1 (5 bases). CDR3 bases: TGTGCCAGCAGTTTAGGGCCAGGGTGGGTTCAGCCCCAGCATTTT. Translation: CASSLGPGWVQPQHF. Together with reference TRBV28 and TRBJ1-5, the CDR3 gives the full variable domain: DVKVTQSSRYLVKRTGEKVFLECVQDMDHENMFWYRQDPGLGLRLIYFSYDVKMKEKGDIPEGYSVSREKKERFSLILESASTNQTSMYLCASSLGPGWVQPQHFGDGTRLSIL.